The source of this TCR beta chain is a study of shared clonotypes between healthy human individuals. From germline, CDR1 is SGHRS and CDR2 YFSETQ. The CDR3 is made up of 15 amino acids. Trimming took 3 bases from V and 1 from J, leaving 13 bases between them. Sequenced by immunoSEQ multiplex PCR; TCRdb stores in-frame clones only, minus some. The sample lists about 2.3 million clones; less than 95% were seen once. Note on this clone: Different DNA sequences within this sample yield the same CDR3.

The sequence was obtained from a man aged 18 to 30 in good health. Some clones in this sample may be carry-over from other donors' samples. The source material was naive CD4+ T cells from PBMCs. Subset noted: CD45RA+ positively selected. This chain uses TRBV5-1 with TRBJ1-1, with D maybe TRBD1 (5 bases). For the CDR3, the DNA is TGCGCCAGCAGCTCTGCGGGACGGACGAACACTGAAGCTTTCTTT. Translation gives CASSSAGRTNTEAFF.